These T cell receptor beta chains were read from a single sample in a study of OX40 agonist ivuxolimab in advanced cancers. TCRdb's copy holds only in-frame clones and misses some; the assay was immunoSEQ multiplex PCR. The data show around 45,000 clones, around nine tenths seen once. The sample in question was CD4+ or CD8+ T cells sorted from blood, obtained in a trial of the OX40 agonist ivuxolimab. The receptors derive from an adult with an advanced solid tumor such as melanoma, head and neck, liver or kidney cancer. Each CDR3 is given with its conserved first and last residue. The order of the fields is clone size, J gene, V gene, D gene, CDR3 protein, CDR3 DNA. A D gene is named only where the DNA matches it firmly. Clone sizes are given selectively: once, few, many, or a class where the clone is expanded.

NA,TRBJ2-1,TRBV7-2,NA,CASSYQGGENNEQFF,TGTGCCAGCAGCTACCAAGGCGGGGAAAACAATGAGCAGTTCTTC
NA,TRBJ2-7,TRBV11-2,NA,CASIKLTGRSYEQYF,TGTGCCAGCATCAAACTGACGGGCCGTTCCTACGAGCAGTACTTC
NA,TRBJ2-1,TRBV29-1,NA,CSAPRQSSYNEQFF,TGCAGCGCGCCCCGACAGAGCTCCTACAATGAGCAGTTCTTC
NA,TRBJ2-1,TRBV28,NA,CATTPGLTYNEQFF,TGTGCCACCACCCCGGGACTTACCTACAATGAGCAGTTCTTC
NA,TRBJ2-1,TRBV5-1,NA,CASSLVGGIDGNEQFF,TGCGCCAGCAGCTTGGTAGGGGGAATCGACGGGAATGAGCAGTTCTTC
NA,TRBJ2-3,TRBV2,NA,CASSFSYRTDTQYF,TGTGCCAGCAGTTTCAGCTATCGGACAGATACGCAGTATTTT
NA,TRBJ2-5,TRBV2,NA,CASTWIQETQYF,TGTGCCAGCACTTGGATCCAAGAGACCCAGTACTTC
NA,TRBJ2-1,TRBV7-3,TRBD2,CASSPRRLAGLNEQFF,TGTGCCAGCAGCCCTCGTAGACTAGCGGGACTCAATGAGCAGTTCTTC
NA,TRBJ1-2,TRBV7-2,NA,CASRETGNGGGYTF,TGTGCCAGCAGAGAAACAGGGAACGGTGGTGGCTACACCTTC
few,TRBJ1-1,TRBV29-1,TRBD1,CSVVLQGVTEAFF,TGCAGCGTTGTCCTACAGGGGGTAACTGAAGCTTTCTTT
NA,TRBJ2-7,TRBV19,NA,CATRREDLSYEQYF,TGTGCCACTAGGAGAGAGGACCTCTCCTACGAGCAGTACTTC
NA,TRBJ1-2,TRBV6-6,TRBD1,CASSYGQGEYYGYTF,TGTGCCAGCAGTTACGGTCAGGGGGAATACTATGGCTACACCTTC
NA,TRBJ2-7,TRBV2,TRBD2,CASRKEREGAYKQYF,TGTGCCAGCAGGAAAGAGCGGGAGGGCGCCTACAAGCAGTACTTC
NA,TRBJ2-1,TRBV19,TRBD2,CASSARLAGVHNEQFF,TGTGCCAGTAGTGCAAGACTAGCGGGAGTCCACAATGAGCAGTTCTTC
NA,TRBJ1-4,TRBV6-1,TRBD1,CASRTGDTNEKLFF,TGTGCCAGCAGGACAGGGGACACTAATGAAAAACTGTTTTTT
NA,TRBJ1-4,TRBV19,NA,CASSNRPAEKLFF,TGTGCCAGTAGTAATCGGCCAGCTGAAAAACTGTTTTTT
once,TRBJ2-2,TRBV28,TRBD1,CASSRNLGTGGNTGELFF,TGTGCCAGCAGTCGAAACCTAGGGACAGGGGGGAACACCGGGGAGCTGTTTTTT
NA,TRBJ1-4,TRBV28,NA,CASSPSLQGRNEKLFF,TGTGCCAGCAGTCCCTCCCTACAGGGTAGGAATGAAAAACTGTTTTTT
few,TRBJ2-7,TRBV11-1,TRBD1,CASSRQPPGTGSEQYF,TGTGCCAGCAGCCGTCAACCACCCGGGACAGGGTCCGAGCAGTACTTC
NA,TRBJ1-2,TRBV25-1,NA,CASSGSGVGYTF,TGTGCCAGCAGTGGCTCAGGGGTTGGCTACACCTTC
NA,TRBJ2-1,TRBV5-4,TRBD2,CASSTMLAGGNNEQFF,TGTGCCAGCAGCACCATGCTAGCGGGAGGGAACAATGAGCAGTTCTTC
NA,TRBJ2-7,TRBV7-3,TRBD2,CASSLTPGLGYEQYF,TGTGCCAGCAGCTTAACACCGGGACTAGGGTACGAGCAGTACTTC
NA,TRBJ2-1,TRBV7-2,TRBD2,CASSLGLAGVMQQFF,TGTGCCAGCAGCTTGGGACTAGCGGGAGTAATGCAGCAGTTCTTC
NA,TRBJ2-3,TRBV10-3,NA,CATEERSTDTQYF,TGTGCCACGGAAGAACGAAGCACAGATACGCAGTATTTT
NA,TRBJ2-7,TRBV19,TRBD2,CASGLAGRYEQYF,TGTGCCAGTGGACTAGCGGGGAGGTACGAGCAGTACTTC
NA,TRBJ2-3,TRBV11-2,TRBD2,CASSLDLRTSGSRDTQYF,TGTGCCAGCAGCTTAGATCTTCGGACTAGCGGGAGTAGGGATACGCAGTATTTT
once,TRBJ2-7,TRBV10-3,NA,CATRESSYEQYF,TGTGCCACTCGGGAGAGCTCCTACGAGCAGTACTTC
NA,TRBJ2-4,TRBV30,NA,CAHRTGSYTLAKNIQYF,TGTGCCCACAGGACGGGTTCATACACCTTAGCCAAAAACATTCAGTACTTC
NA,TRBJ2-7,TRBV30,NA,CAWSPGIPGLRGEQYF,TGTGCCTGGAGTCCAGGGATCCCGGGCCTTCGGGGCGAGCAGTACTTC
NA,TRBJ2-1,TRBV7-3,NA,CASSSPAAGAQFF,TGTGCCAGCAGCTCCCCCGCGGCGGGCGCGCAGTTCTTC
NA,TRBJ2-3,TRBV7-2,NA,CASSFGWATDTQYF,TGTGCCAGCAGCTTTGGGTGGGCCACAGATACGCAGTATTTT
NA,TRBJ2-7,TRBV7-9,NA,CASSLDSIFHEQYF,TGTGCCAGCAGCTTAGACAGCATTTTTCACGAGCAGTACTTC
NA,TRBJ1-2,TRBV6-1,NA,CASTGNRYGYTF,TGTGCCAGCACAGGGAACCGCTATGGCTACACCTTC
NA,TRBJ2-1,TRBV7-3,TRBD2,CASSLMSGSVDEQFF,TGTGCCAGCAGCTTAATGAGCGGGAGTGTCGATGAGCAGTTCTTC
NA,TRBJ1-4,TRBV7-2,NA,CASSLVGGRVEKLFF,TGTGCCAGCAGCTTAGTCGGGGGGCGCGTTGAAAAACTGTTTTTT
few,TRBJ2-7,TRBV9,NA,CASSVAGFSGEQYF,TGTGCCAGCAGCGTGGCAGGGTTTTCTGGCGAGCAGTACTTC
few,TRBJ2-7,TRBV7-8,NA,CASSLGPRGAYEQYF,TGTGCCAGCAGCTTGGGCCCCAGGGGAGCCTACGAGCAGTACTTC
NA,TRBJ2-1,TRBV19,TRBD2,CASSAWTSGRASEQFF,TGTGCCAGTAGTGCTTGGACTAGCGGGAGGGCCAGTGAGCAGTTCTTC
NA,TRBJ2-6,TRBV28,NA,CASSATGANVLTF,TGTGCCAGCAGCGCAACTGGGGCCAACGTCCTGACTTTC
NA,TRBJ2-7,TRBV11-2,TRBD1,CASSSTGGTYEQYF,TGTGCCAGCAGCTCGACAGGGGGGACCTACGAGCAGTACTTC
NA,TRBJ2-3,TRBV29-1,TRBD1,CSARQGATDTQYF,TGCAGCGCAAGACAGGGGGCCACAGATACGCAGTATTTT
NA,TRBJ2-5,TRBV2,TRBD1,CASSYRGQETQYF,TGTGCCAGCAGCTACAGGGGCCAAGAGACCCAGTACTTC
few,TRBJ1-2,TRBV11-1,NA,CASSIGGIYGYTF,TGTGCCAGCAGCATAGGAGGGATCTATGGCTACACCTTC
NA,TRBJ1-5,TRBV7-2,NA,CASSTRMGGSNQPQHF,TGTGCCAGCAGCACCCGAATGGGGGGAAGCAATCAGCCCCAGCATTTT
NA,TRBJ2-5,TRBV19,TRBD2,CASSLGRVETQYF,TGTGCCAGTAGCCTGGGGAGGGTGGAGACCCAGTACTTC
NA,TRBJ1-4,TRBV28,NA,CASSLQALKEKLFF,TGTGCCAGCAGTCTACAGGCCCTCAAGGAAAAACTGTTTTTT
NA,TRBJ2-1,TRBV10-3,TRBD2,CAISEAGTSGIREQFF,TGTGCCATCAGTGAGGCGGGGACTAGCGGGATAAGGGAGCAGTTCTTC
NA,TRBJ2-3,TRBV11-2,NA,CASSILAGSTGDTQYF,TGTGCCAGCAGCATATTAGCCGGGAGTACGGGAGATACGCAGTATTTT
NA,TRBJ2-2,TRBV21-1,NA,CASSGYYTGLTGELFF,TGTGCCAGCAGCGGATACTACACAGGCTTGACCGGGGAGCTGTTTTTT
NA,TRBJ2-5,TRBV7-2,NA,CASSHSTIQETQYF,TGTGCCAGCAGCCATTCGACGATCCAAGAGACCCAGTACTTC
NA,TRBJ1-1,TRBV18,NA,CASSYGGDTEAFF,TGTGCCAGCTCATACGGAGGGGATACTGAAGCTTTCTTT
NA,TRBJ2-5,TRBV11-2,NA,CASSPMGGKTQYF,TGTGCCAGCAGCCCGATGGGGGGTAAGACCCAGTACTTC
NA,TRBJ2-3,TRBV27,NA,CKSGTGVGTDTQYF,TGCAAATCGGGGACGGGAGTAGGCACAGATACGCAGTATTTT
few,TRBJ2-6,TRBV4-1,NA,CASSQVGSKSGANVLTF,TGCGCCAGCAGCCAAGTGGGAAGTAAGTCTGGGGCCAACGTCCTGACTTTC